This TCR beta chain stems from a study of cytomegalovirus exposure and HLA in healthy donors. Regarding the study as a whole: Subsequent analysis of the 120 or so validation repertoires found a tendency for first-cohort TCR clusters to co-occur. Associated with cytomegalovirus, according to the listing, were 170 or so TCR beta chains.

This clone was counted ten times or more. What it binds is unknown. CDR3 length equals 15 residues. The germline V gene has CDR1 SGDLS and CDR2 YYNGEE. The V gene end was trimmed by 0 bases and the J gene end by 6 bases; junction bases not matched to a gene: 7. Using immunoSEQ multiplex PCR, the repertoire was profiled, and TCRdb retains in-frame clones only, with some absent. The repertoire holds 89,000 or so clones, with approximately 94% as singletons. The rearrangement links TRBV9 to TRBJ2-7, with 9 bases aligning to TRBD2. Sample: PBMCs. This sequence was found in a woman aged 25 to 39 in good health and CMV-seropositive. This CDR3 reads CASSVGASGTGEQYF. The CDR3 nucleotides are TGTGCCAGCAGCGTAGGGGCTAGCGGGACGGGCGAGCAGTACTTC.